This paragraph covers one TCR beta chain sequence. The antigen remains unidentified. The assay was immunoSEQ multiplex PCR, and TCRdb's table has in-frame clones only and misses some. The sample lists under 14,000 clones; roughly 89% were seen once. This sample stems from a study of Tregs in tolerant kidney transplant recipients. Study-wide findings and caveats: Validation in larger populations is needed because few patients were studied. Expanding Tregs on activated donor B cells appeared to best identify donor-specific TCRbeta clones.

V lost 0 bases, J lost 6 bases, and 6 bases lay in between. The germline V gene encodes CDR1 GTSNPN and CDR2 SVGIG (reference sequence). The CDR3 is made up of 12 amino acids. The TCR was taken from a human patient who received a combined kidney and bone marrow transplant. The sample consisted of Tregs from blood cultured with allogeneic cells, taken before the transplant. The chain carries TRBV30 and TRBJ1-5; D is uncertain. The CDR3 spells CAWSVDFQPQHF. DNA for the CDR3: TGTGCCTGGAGTGTAGATTTTCAGCCCCAGCATTTT.